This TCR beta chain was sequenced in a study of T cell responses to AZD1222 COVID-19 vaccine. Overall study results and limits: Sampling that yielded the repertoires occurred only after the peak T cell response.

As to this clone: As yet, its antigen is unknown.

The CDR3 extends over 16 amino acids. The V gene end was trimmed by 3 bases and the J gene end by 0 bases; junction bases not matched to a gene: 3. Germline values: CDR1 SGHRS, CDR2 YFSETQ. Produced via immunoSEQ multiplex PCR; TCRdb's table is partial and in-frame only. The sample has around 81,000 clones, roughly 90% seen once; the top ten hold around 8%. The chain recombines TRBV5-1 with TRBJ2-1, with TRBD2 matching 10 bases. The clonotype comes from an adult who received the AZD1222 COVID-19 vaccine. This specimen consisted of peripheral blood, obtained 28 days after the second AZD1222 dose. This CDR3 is CASSSSGSSSYNEQFF. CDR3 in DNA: TGCGCCAGCAGCTCTAGCGGGAGTAGCTCCTACAATGAGCAGTTCTTC.